This T cell receptor (beta chain) was sequenced in a study of blood T cell repertoires in COVID-19. Study in general: Sources were T cells, B-cell-depleted T cells, or PBMCs; the material itself was cDNA or gDNA.

The length of the CDR3 is 15 residues. V was shortened by 0 bases and J by 9 bases, with 15 bases between the two germline ends. Germline CDR1 SNHLY, CDR2 FYNNEI. Individuals aged about 18 to 90 years were recruited from fewer than 30 US areas. Each participant's cohort was designated according to participant-reported clinical history. As processed by the authors: Nucleated cell number was recorded as an estimate derived from reference gene primer amplification. Produced via immunoSEQ multiplex PCR; TCRdb's table is partial and in-frame only. The V and J calls and clone size are taken from that table; D and trimming were inferred from the DNA. The sample includes 300,000 or so clones, about 90% of them seen just once.

This TCR came from a woman between 25 and 40 years old who had recovered from COVID-19. This sequence joins TRBV2 and TRBJ1-5; TRBD1 might be the D (5 bases). The material sequenced was PBMCs or T cells enriched from blood (not recorded which). CDR3 DNA: TGTGCCAGCAGTGAAGCGCGGTCAGGGTCTGGGCCCCAGCATTTT. This sequence encodes CASSEARSGSGPQHF. The variable domain in full, with the rest retrieved from reference TRBV2 and TRBJ1-5, is EPEVTQTPSHQVTQMGQEVILRCVPISNHLYFYWYRQILGQKVEFLVSFYNNEISEKSEIFDDQFSVERPDGSNFTLKIRSTKLEDSAMYFCASSEARSGSGPQHFGDGTRLSIL.